This TCR beta chain was sequenced in a study of cytomegalovirus exposure and HLA in healthy donors. Donors counted as nominally healthy when sampled, yet unrecorded immune exposures were likely. As concerns this clone: Its antigen is not identified.

With 4 bases clipped from V and 3 bases from J, the junction kept 3 bases outside the gene matches. Germline V lookup: CDR1 SGDLS, CDR2 YYNGEE. The length of the CDR3 is 14 residues. Researchers ran the PCR with 60 Vbeta and 13 Jbeta primers. Clones were read by immunoSEQ multiplex PCR, and TCRdb kept only the in-frame ones, dropping some. The data contain 170,000 or so clones, about 73% of them seen just once; the ten biggest clones take up approximately 3.1%. Points from the study as a whole: Among TCR beta chains, those listed as cytomegalovirus-associated numbered some 160.

The receptor was derived from a middle-aged woman in good health and CMV-seronegative. J is TRBJ2-2 and V is TRBV9, with 7 positions matching TRBD1. Sequencing was carried out using PBMCs. CDR3 sequence reads: CASSRDRDTGELFF. For the CDR3, the DNA is TGTGCCAGCAGCCGGGACAGAGACACCGGGGAGCTGTTTTTT.